The 5 T cell receptor beta chains given below trace back to one sample, sequenced in a study of T cell responses to AZD1222 COVID-19 vaccine. Repertoires were generated with immunoSEQ multiplex PCR, while TCRdb's copy carries only in-frame clones and drops some. The table lists about 83,000 clones, around 91% of them singletons. Sequencing used peripheral blood, obtained on day 0 of AZD1222 vaccination. These receptors originate from an adult in good health.

The chain joins TRBV5-1 to TRBJ1-2, with D tentatively TRBD1 (5 bases). The CDR3 runs to 14 residues. V was pared by 2 bases and J by 0 bases, with 8 bases between. The germline gives CDR1 SGHRS, CDR2 YFSETQ. The CDR3 nucleotides are TGCGCCAGCAGCTTAGGGGTCCCTAACTATGGCTACACCTTC. The encoded protein is CASSLGVPNYGYTF. The full variable domain, its missing parts supplied by reference TRBV5-1 and TRBJ1-2, is KAGVTQTPRYLIKTRGQQVTLSCSPISGHRSVSWYQQTPGQGLQFLFEYFSETQRNKGNFPGRFSGRQFSNSRSEMNVSTLELGDSALYLCASSLGVPNYGYTFGSGTRLTVV.

The rearrangement joins TRBV10-2 to TRBJ1-5; no reliable D call. Germline assignment: CDR1 WSHSY and CDR2 SAAADI. Trimming shortened V by 8 bases and J by 4 bases, and 9 bases separated the two germline ends. The CDR3 length is 12 residues. Here the CDR3 reads CASSGRNQPQHF. DNA of the CDR3: TGCGCCAGCTCGGGCAGGAATCAGCCCCAGCATTTT.

This chain links TRBV28 with TRBJ1-6, with unresolved D. V was pared by 4 bases and J by 8 bases, with 6 bases between. CDR3 size: 12 residues. Per germline, CDR1 MDHEN and CDR2 SYDVKM. DNA of the CDR3: TGTGCCAGCAGTTCCCTGGATTCACCCCTCCACTTT. It encodes CASSSLDSPLHF.

The chain has TRBV7-2 and TRBJ1-2; a possible D gene is TRBD1 (5 bases). This CDR3 has 15 residues. In germline, CDR1 is SGHTA, CDR2 FQGNSA. Deletions cut 0 bases from V and 2 bases from J, with 10 bases between. Here the CDR3 DNA reads TGTGCCAGCAGCTTAGCGGGGGGACGGAACTATGGCTACACCTTC. Its translation is CASSLAGGRNYGYTF.

The rearrangement uses TRBV7-9 and TRBJ1-1, with D perhaps TRBD1 (5 bases). From germline, CDR1 is SEHNR and CDR2 FQNEAQ (reference sequence). The CDR3 covers 12 residues. V was pared by 5 bases and J by 7 bases, with 11 bases between. The CDR3 loop is CASSPPGVEAFF. The CDR3 DNA sequence: TGTGCCAGCAGCCCACCGGGGGTTGAAGCTTTCTTT.